This is a list of T cell receptor beta chains from one sample in a study of patients with pleural tuberculosis. TCRdb redid the calling of the reads with MiXCR, one entry per CDR3 protein. This sample yields around 54,000 distinct CDR3 sequences, of which about 6.8% are seen a single time; around 15% belongs to the top ten. The receptors shown here come from a human donor with pleural tuberculosis. CDR3s leave out the opening cysteine and the closing phenylalanine or tryptophan.

V gene	CDR3 length	J gene	CDR3 protein
TRBV19	9	TRBJ2-5	ASSEGVTQY
TRBV6-1	11	TRBJ1-1	ASRINRDTEAF
TRBV28	14	TRBJ1-1	ASSLARAILNTEAF
TRBV12-3/TRBV12-4	13	TRBJ1-4	ASSVVPGAVEKLF
TRBV2	12	TRBJ2-2	ASSEQGPTGELF
TRBV19	12	TRBJ2-1	TSSIVLSSNEQF
TRBV18	11	TRBJ1-6	ASSPGTDSPLH
TRBV2	11	TRBJ1-1	ASNPQGNTEAF
TRBV27	10	TRBJ2-7	ATATVGYEQY
TRBV10-3	11	TRBJ2-1	AISESLGNEQF
TRBV5-6	9	TRBJ2-5	ASSFMETQY
TRBV19	12	TRBJ2-1	ASSSRDYLSRQF
TRBV2	13	TRBJ2-1	ASTLGLAVKDEQF
TRBV4-2	13	TRBJ2-1	ASSGGLGGYNEQF
TRBV5-1	13	TRBJ1-5	ASSLDGAGNQPQH
TRBV4-2	14	TRBJ1-3	ASSPIGTENGNTIY
TRBV2	13	TRBJ1-1	ASSEAGLGNTEAF
TRBV30	9	TRBJ2-7	ARGLAGSQY
TRBV11-1	11	TRBJ2-1	ASSLTPDSEQF
TRBV12-3/TRBV12-4	11	TRBJ1-5	ASSFVRNQPQH
TRBV11-1	13	TRBJ1-5	ASSLEGAGNQPQH
TRBV28	13	TRBJ2-1	ASSLPGQGTDEQF
TRBV29-1	13	TRBJ2-7	SVVGQGLEVDEQY
TRBV18	13	TRBJ1-1	ASSLQWAGNTEAF
TRBV12-3/TRBV12-4	14	TRBJ1-5	ASKSGGINSNQPQH
TRBV30	12	TRBJ2-2	AWSTPPNTGELF
TRBV11-2	12	TRBJ1-1	ASSLGVSNTEAF
TRBV12-3/TRBV12-4	12	TRBJ1-5	ASSFSLWNQPQH
TRBV15	14	TRBJ1-1	ATSSGPGDSPTEAF
TRBV2	11	TRBJ2-3	ASLTGNTDTQY
TRBV12-5	11	TRBJ2-5	ASGLSRQETQY
TRBV20-1	14	TRBJ2-3	SARDRRYSLTDTQY
TRBV27	13	TRBJ2-1	ASSLDSGTYNEQF
TRBV9	13	TRBJ1-4	ASSAGQSTNEKLF
TRBV11-2	12	TRBJ2-3	ASSPRTGTDTQY
TRBV12-3/TRBV12-4	11	TRBJ1-1	ASSLGSHTEAF
TRBV20-1	11	TRBJ2-1	SARGYRGNEQF
TRBV12-3/TRBV12-4	11	TRBJ1-5	ASTPGPGWAQH
TRBV11-2	10	TRBJ2-1	ASSTQMEQQF
TRBV12-3/TRBV12-4	13	TRBJ1-1	ASSILWGVNTEAF
TRBV19	10	TRBJ1-1	ASSEPGTEAF
TRBV29-1	11	TRBJ1-3	SVVTGSGNTIY
TRBV20-1	11	TRBJ1-1	SVRGDERTEAF
TRBV11-2	13	TRBJ2-3	ASSSTGTTTDTQY
TRBV11-2	11	TRBJ2-4	ASSSQEGNIQY
TRBV9	12	TRBJ2-3	ASSTSFVTDTQY
TRBV7-1	14	TRBJ2-5	ASSPVLRLRQETQY
TRBV2	12	TRBJ1-5	ASTTGQGVQPQH
TRBV2	12	TRBJ2-2	ASSDRPNTGELF
TRBV19	14	TRBJ1-5	ASSIPQGVSNQPQH
TRBV28	12	TRBJ1-1	ASSLKQLNTEAF
TRBV2	13	TRBJ1-1	ASTLLGGGLTEAF
TRBV20-1	9	TRBJ2-5	SATSQETQY